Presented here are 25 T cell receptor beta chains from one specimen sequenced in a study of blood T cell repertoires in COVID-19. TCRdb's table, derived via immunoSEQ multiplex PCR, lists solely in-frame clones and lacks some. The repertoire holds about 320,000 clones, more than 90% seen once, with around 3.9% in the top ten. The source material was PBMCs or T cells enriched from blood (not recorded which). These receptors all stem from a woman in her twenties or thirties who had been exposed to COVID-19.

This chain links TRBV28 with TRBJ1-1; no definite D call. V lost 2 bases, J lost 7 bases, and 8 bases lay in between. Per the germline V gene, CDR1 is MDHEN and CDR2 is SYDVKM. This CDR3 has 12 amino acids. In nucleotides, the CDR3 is TGTGCCAGCAGTTTAGCGGCAGTTGAAGCTTTCTTT. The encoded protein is CASSLAAVEAFF.

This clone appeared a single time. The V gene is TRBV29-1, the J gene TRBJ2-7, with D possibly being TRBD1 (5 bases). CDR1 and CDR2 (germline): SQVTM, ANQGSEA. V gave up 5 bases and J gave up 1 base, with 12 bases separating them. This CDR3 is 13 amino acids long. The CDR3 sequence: CSVSSTASYEQYF. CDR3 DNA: TGCAGCGTTTCCTCGACAGCATCCTACGAGCAGTACTTC.

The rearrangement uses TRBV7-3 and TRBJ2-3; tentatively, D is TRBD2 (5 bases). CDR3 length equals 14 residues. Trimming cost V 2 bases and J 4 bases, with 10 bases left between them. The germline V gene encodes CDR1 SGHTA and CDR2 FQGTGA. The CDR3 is CASSLSRGADTQYF. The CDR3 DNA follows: TGTGCCAGCAGCTTATCCCGGGGAGCAGATACGCAGTATTTT.

The CDR3 nucleotides read TGTGCCAGCAGTGCCGGGGGGGGGAACGGCTACACCTTC. Translating it yields CASSAGGGNGYTF. The chain employs TRBV25-1 and TRBJ1-2; D is perhaps TRBD1 (5 bases). V lost 4 bases and J 8 bases, leaving 14 bases between the germline ends. The CDR3 contains 13 residues. CDR1 MGHDK and CDR2 SYGVNS come from the germline V gene.

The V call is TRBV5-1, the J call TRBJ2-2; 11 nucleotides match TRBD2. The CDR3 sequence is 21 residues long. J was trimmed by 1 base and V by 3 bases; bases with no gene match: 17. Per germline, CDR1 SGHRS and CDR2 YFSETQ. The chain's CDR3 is CASSSRSLVLAGGENTGELFF. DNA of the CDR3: TGCGCCAGCAGCTCGCGCTCTTTAGTGCTAGCGGGGGGTGAGAACACCGGGGAGCTGTTTTTT.

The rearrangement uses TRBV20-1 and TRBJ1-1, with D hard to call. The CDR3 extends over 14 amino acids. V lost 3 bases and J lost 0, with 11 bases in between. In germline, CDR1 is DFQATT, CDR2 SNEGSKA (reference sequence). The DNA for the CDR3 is TGCAGTGCTAGTGGTCAGATCATGAACACTGAAGCTTTCTTT. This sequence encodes CSASGQIMNTEAFF.

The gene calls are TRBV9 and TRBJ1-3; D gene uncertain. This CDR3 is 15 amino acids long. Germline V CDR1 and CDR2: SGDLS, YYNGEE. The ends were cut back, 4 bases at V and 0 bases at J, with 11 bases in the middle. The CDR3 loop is CASSPRGISGNTIYF. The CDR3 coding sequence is TGTGCCAGCAGCCCTCGTGGCATCTCTGGAAACACCATATATTTT.

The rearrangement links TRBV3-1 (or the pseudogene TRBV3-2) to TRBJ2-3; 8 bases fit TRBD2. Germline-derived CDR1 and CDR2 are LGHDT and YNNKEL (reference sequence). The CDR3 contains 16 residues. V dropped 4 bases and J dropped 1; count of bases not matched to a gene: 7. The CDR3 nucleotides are TGTGCCAGCAGCCCCTACGGAGCGGGGGGCACAGATACGCAGTATTTT. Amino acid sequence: CASSPYGAGGTDTQYF.

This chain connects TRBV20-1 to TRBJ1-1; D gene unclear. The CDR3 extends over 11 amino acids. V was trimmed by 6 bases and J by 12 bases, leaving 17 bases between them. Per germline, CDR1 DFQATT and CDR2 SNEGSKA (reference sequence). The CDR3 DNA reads TGCAGTGCCAAAGAGGCTATTGTATCTTTCTTT. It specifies CSAKEAIVSFF.

The CDR3 protein is CATSRGGRRLGPIYF. For the CDR3, the DNA is TGTGCCACCAGCAGGGGAGGACGGAGACTGGGGCCCATATATTTT. V and J are TRBV15 and TRBJ1-3; TRBD1 might be the D (5 bases). CDR3 size: 15 residues. CDR1 is LNHNV and CDR2 is YYDKDF in the germline V gene (reference sequence). The V gene lost 3 bases and the J gene lost 11 bases, with 20 bases spanning the gap.

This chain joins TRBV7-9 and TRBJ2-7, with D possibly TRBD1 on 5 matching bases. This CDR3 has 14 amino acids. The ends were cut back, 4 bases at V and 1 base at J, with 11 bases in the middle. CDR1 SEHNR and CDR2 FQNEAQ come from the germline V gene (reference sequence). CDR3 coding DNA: TGTGCCAGCAGCTACTCAGGACAATCCTACGAGCAGTACTTC. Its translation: CASSYSGQSYEQYF.

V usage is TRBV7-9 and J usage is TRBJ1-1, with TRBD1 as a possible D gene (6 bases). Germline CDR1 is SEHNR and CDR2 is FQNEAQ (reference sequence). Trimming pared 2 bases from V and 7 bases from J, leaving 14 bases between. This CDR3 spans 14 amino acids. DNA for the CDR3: TGTGCCAGCAGCTTAAGGGGGGGTAGGTTTGAAGCTTTCTTT. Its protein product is CASSLRGGRFEAFF.

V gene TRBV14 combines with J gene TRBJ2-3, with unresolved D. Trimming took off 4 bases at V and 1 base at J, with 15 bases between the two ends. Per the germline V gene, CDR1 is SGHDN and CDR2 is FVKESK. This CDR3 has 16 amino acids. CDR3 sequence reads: CASSRYGGLGTDTQYF. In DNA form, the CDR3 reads TGTGCCAGCAGCCGATACGGTGGGCTCGGCACAGATACGCAGTATTTT.

CDR3 coding DNA: TGCGCCAGCAGCCAGGACAGGGGGCTCGTGAATGAGCAGTTCTTC. The encoded protein is CASSQDRGLVNEQFF. V gene TRBV4-3 combines with J gene TRBJ2-1; 11 nucleotides line up with TRBD1. In germline, CDR1 is LGHNA, CDR2 YSLEER. V lost 3 bases and J lost 7; bases outside the gene matches: 5. The CDR3 has 15 amino acids.

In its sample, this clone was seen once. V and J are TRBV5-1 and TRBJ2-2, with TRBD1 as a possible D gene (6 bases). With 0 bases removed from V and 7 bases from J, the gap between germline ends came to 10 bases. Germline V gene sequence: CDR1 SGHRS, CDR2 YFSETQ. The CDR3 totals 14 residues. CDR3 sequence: CASSLDGGIGELFF. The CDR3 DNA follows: TGCGCCAGCAGCTTGGATGGGGGCATCGGGGAGCTGTTTTTT. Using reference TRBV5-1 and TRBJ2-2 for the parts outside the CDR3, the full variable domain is KAGVTQTPRYLIKTRGQQVTLSCSPISGHRSVSWYQQTPGQGLQFLFEYFSETQRNKGNFPGRFSGRQFSNSRSEMNVSTLELGDSALYLCASSLDGGIGELFFGEGSRLTVL.

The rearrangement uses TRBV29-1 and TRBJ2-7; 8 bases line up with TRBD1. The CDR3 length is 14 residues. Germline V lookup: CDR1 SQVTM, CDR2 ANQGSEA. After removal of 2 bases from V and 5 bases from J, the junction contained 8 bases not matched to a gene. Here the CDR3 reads CSVEFGDRGDEQYF. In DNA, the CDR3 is TGCAGCGTTGAATTTGGAGACAGGGGCGACGAGCAGTACTTC.

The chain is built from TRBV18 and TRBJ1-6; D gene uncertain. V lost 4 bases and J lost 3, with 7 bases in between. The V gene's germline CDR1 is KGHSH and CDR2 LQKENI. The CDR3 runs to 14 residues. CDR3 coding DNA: TGTGCCAGCTCACAATCCGGCTATAATTCACCCCTCCACTTT. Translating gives CASSQSGYNSPLHF. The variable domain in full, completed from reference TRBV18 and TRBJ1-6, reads NAGVMQNPRHLVRRRGQEARLRCSPMKGHSHVYWYRQLPEEGLKFMVYLQKENIIDESGMPKERFSAEFPKEGPSILRIQQVVRGDSAAYFCASSQSGYNSPLHFGNGTRLTVT.

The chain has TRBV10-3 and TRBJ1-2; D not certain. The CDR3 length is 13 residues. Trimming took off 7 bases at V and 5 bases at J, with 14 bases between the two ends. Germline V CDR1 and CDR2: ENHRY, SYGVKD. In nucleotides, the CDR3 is TGTGCCATCACCCCTCTCCCCCCGTATGGCTACACCTTC. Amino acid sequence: CAITPLPPYGYTF.

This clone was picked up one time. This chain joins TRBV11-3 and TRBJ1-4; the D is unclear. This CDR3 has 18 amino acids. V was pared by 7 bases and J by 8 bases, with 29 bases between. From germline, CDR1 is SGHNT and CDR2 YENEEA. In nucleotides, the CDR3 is TGTGCCAGCACCCACAATTACCGCGAAACGGGTCTACGGGAAAAACTGTTTTTT. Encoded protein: CASTHNYRETGLREKLFF.

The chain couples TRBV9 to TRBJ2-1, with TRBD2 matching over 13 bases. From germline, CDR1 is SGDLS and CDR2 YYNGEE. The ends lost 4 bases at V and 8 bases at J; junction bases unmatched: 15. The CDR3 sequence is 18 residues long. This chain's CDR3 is CASSQLVGTSGGADEQFF. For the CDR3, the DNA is TGTGCCAGCAGCCAACTGGTCGGTACTAGCGGGGGGGCCGATGAGCAGTTCTTC.

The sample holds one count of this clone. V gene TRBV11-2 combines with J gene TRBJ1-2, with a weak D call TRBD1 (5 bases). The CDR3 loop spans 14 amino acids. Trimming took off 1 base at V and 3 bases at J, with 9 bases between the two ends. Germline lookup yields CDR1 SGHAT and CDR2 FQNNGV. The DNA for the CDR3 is TGTGCCAGCAGCTTAGGATGGGGGGACTATGGCTACACCTTC. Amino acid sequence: CASSLGWGDYGYTF.

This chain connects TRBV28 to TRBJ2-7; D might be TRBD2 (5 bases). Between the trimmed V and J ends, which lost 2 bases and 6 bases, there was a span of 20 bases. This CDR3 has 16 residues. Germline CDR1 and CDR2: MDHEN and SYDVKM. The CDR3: CASSLPRGSGWVEQYF. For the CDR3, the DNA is TGTGCCAGCAGTTTACCCCGGGGTTCGGGGTGGGTCGAGCAGTACTTC.

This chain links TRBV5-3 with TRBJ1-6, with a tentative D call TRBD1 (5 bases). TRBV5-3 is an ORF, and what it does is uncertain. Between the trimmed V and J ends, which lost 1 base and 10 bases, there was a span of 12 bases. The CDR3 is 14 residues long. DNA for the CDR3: TGTGCCAGAAGCTTGAGCCAGGGTAACTCACCCCTCCACTTT. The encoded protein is CARSLSQGNSPLHF.

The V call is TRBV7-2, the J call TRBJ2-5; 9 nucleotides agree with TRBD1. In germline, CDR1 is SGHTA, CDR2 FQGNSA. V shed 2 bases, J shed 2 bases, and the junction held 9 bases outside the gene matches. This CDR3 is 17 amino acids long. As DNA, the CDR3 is TGTGCCAGCAGCTTAACGGATGTTGGGACAGGGCAAGAGACCCAGTACTTC. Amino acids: CASSLTDVGTGQETQYF.

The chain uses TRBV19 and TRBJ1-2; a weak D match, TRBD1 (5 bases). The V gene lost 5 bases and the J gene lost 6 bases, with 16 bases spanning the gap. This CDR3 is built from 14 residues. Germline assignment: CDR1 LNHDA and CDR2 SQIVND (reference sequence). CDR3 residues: CASSFLGPGNGYTF. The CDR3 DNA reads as TGTGCCAGTAGTTTCCTGGGTCCAGGGAATGGCTACACCTTC.